This TCR beta chain was captured by sequencing in a study of blood T cells in healthy people across ages. Primed by a sample-barcoded 5' primer and a J-beta primer mix, a second PCR proceeded for about 7 to 11 cycles. TCRdb re-derived calls from the 5' RACE reads in MiXCR, one entry per CDR3 protein. The sample consists of over 1,500,000 distinct CDR3 sequences, 49% of them appearing once. CDR3 length equals 15 residues. The V segment lost 1 base and the J segment 11 bases; nucleotides outside the gene matches: 11. Germline V CDR1 and CDR2: ENHRY, SYGVKD. The sequence was obtained from a middle-aged woman in good health. The source material was blood. This chain joins TRBV10-3 and TRBJ2-5, with 9 bases that match TRBD1. As DNA, the CDR3 is TGTGCCATCAGTGAGTTCGGTGACAGGGGGGCTGAGCAGTACTTC. Residues: CAISEFGDRGAEQYF.